The T cell receptor beta chain described here comes from a study of cytomegalovirus exposure and HLA in healthy donors. Notes on this clone: Its antigen is unidentified.

Only in-frame clones appear in the TCRdb table, and some are missing; sequencing was by immunoSEQ multiplex PCR. Of over 200,000 clones detected, over 75% appear once; the ten largest clones hold roughly 2%. The CDR3 sequence is 14 residues long. Germline CDR1 MDHEN, CDR2 SYDVKM. The germline V and J ends were trimmed by 5 bases and 1 base, with 9 bases remaining between them. Study-wide results and limits: According to a subsequent analysis, TCR clusters from the first cohort were inclined to appear together in the 110 or so validation repertoires. The study found most TCR sequences rare, yet found some public TCRs in many donors.

Input material: PBMCs. J is TRBJ1-5 and V is TRBV28; D not resolved. This receptor was obtained from a woman aged 18-29 years in good health and CMV-seropositive. In DNA, the CDR3 is TGTGCCAGCAGTCTACTCGTAAGCAATCAGCCCCAGCATTTT. Translating it yields CASSLLVSNQPQHF.